This TCR beta chain was found in a study of T cells in Graves' hyperthyroidism and ophthalmopathy. The CDR3 spans 17 residues. J was trimmed by 5 bases and V by 5 bases; bases with no gene match: 10. The V gene's germline CDR1 is MNHNS and CDR2 SASEGT. RNA transcripts served as the template for amplifying TCR beta CDR3 regions. The HTBI set primed first-round TCR CDR3 RT-PCR. TCRdb reprocessed the multiplex PCR reads with MiXCR, giving one entry per CDR3 protein. The sample has about 640,000 distinct CDR3 sequences, less than 25% seen once. Study findings and constraints: Blood shared most expanded thyroid clonotypes above 0.001.

As concerns this clonotype: Its antigen is not known.

Patients were excluded for uncontrolled infection, other autoimmune disease, pregnancy or lactation. Sample: blood. The receptor's source is a man younger than 45 with Graves' ophthalmopathy. The chain couples TRBV6-1 to TRBJ1-6, with 9 positions matching TRBD1. CDR3 DNA sequence: TGTGCCAGCAGTACCGACCGGGACAGGGTGAATAATTCACCCCTCCACTTT. Its translation is CASSTDRDRVNNSPLHF.